This is a list of T cell receptor beta chains from one sample in a study of neurological immune-mediated disorders. Each CDR3 protein gets one entry after TCRdb re-called the 5' RACE reads with MiXCR. The data hold 40,000 or so distinct CDR3 sequences, with 11% observed a single time. The sequenced sample was PBMCs. The receptor set was obtained from a man aged 55 to 69 with HTLV-1-associated myelopathy (HAM/TSP). The CDR3 runs from the conserved cysteine through the conserved F or W. D genes are given only for firm matches. Clone size is given for some rows only: seen once, a few or many times, or a class if the clone is expanded.

j_gene | abundance | d_gene | v_gene | CDR3nt | CDR3aa
TRBJ1-1 | many | NA | TRBV29-1 | TGCAGCGGGGGCAGAGCTCTGAACACTGAAGCTTTCTTT | CSGGRALNTEAFF
TRBJ2-5 | NA | NA | TRBV3-1 | TGTGCCAGCAGCCCCGGGACATGGGGCCCAGAGACCCAGTACTTC | CASSPGTWGPETQYF
TRBJ2-5 | NA | NA | TRBV24-1 | TGTGCCACCAGTGATCAGGGGCGGTCAAGTACCCAGTACTTC | CATSDQGRSSTQYF
TRBJ1-5 | medium-sized | NA | TRBV5-5 | TGTGCCAGCAGCTTGCTGGCAGGGGAGAATCAGCCCCAGCATTTT | CASSLLAGENQPQHF
TRBJ2-5 | many | NA | TRBV20-1 | TGCAGTGCTAGAGATGAAGGGAGGGGGGAGACCCAGTACTTC | CSARDEGRGETQYF
TRBJ2-2 | many | TRBD2 | TRBV20-1 | TGCAGTGCTGGGATGGGAGGGGCTGGAATCGGGGAGCTGTTTTTT | CSAGMGGAGIGELFF
TRBJ1-1 | medium-sized | NA | TRBV7-9 | TGTGCCAGCAGCTTGGGGACTGAAGCTTTCTTT | CASSLGTEAFF
TRBJ1-1 | many | NA | TRBV28 | TGTGCCAGCAGTTTCCGGGTGGGCACTGAAGCTTTCTTT | CASSFRVGTEAFF
TRBJ2-7 | once | NA | TRBV9 | TGTGCCAGCAGCGACCGCGACGGACCCTACGAGCAGTACTTC | CASSDRDGPYEQYF
TRBJ2-5 | many | TRBD1 | TRBV4-1 | TGCGCCAGCAGCCAAGATGTGAGACAGGGATATGAGACCCAGTACTTC | CASSQDVRQGYETQYF
TRBJ1-2 | many | NA | TRBV25-1 | TGTGCCAGCGGGGACCTTAGGGGGGGCTACACCTTC | CASGDLRGGYTF
TRBJ2-1 | many | TRBD2 | TRBV20-1 | TGCAGTGCCTGGATCCCGGGACTAGCGGGAAGTGGTGAGCAGTTCTTC | CSAWIPGLAGSGEQFF
TRBJ2-5 | many | TRBD1 | TRBV20-1 | TGCAGTGCTAGAGATTCCCTACAGGGGGCTATAGAGACCCAGTACTTC | CSARDSLQGAIETQYF
TRBJ2-7 | many | NA | TRBV6-5 | TGTGCCAGCCAGACTCCCGGGACCGAAGAGCAGTACTTC | CASQTPGTEEQYF
TRBJ2-1 | many | NA | TRBV3-1 | TGTGCCAGCAGCCAAGGTACATTACGGCTTAGTGAGCAGTTCTTC | CASSQGTLRLSEQFF
TRBJ2-2 | many | NA | TRBV5-1 | TGCGCCAGCAGCTTCTTCCTGAGGGGGACCGGGGAGCTGTTTTTT | CASSFFLRGTGELFF
TRBJ2-3 | many | TRBD1 | TRBV6-6 | TGTGCCAGCAGCGACAGGGGCACAGATACGCAGTATTTT | CASSDRGTDTQYF
TRBJ1-1 | NA | NA | TRBV29-1 | TGCAGCGTTGAAAGTTCCGGGGAAGGGGGTGTACGGGCTACTGAAGCTTTCTTT | CSVESSGEGGVRATEAFF
TRBJ2-2 | NA | TRBD1 | TRBV7-9 | TGTGCCAGCAGCTCGCAGGGGGCGAAGAATCCCGGGGAGCTGTTTTTT | CASSSQGAKNPGELFF
TRBJ1-3 | many | NA | TRBV5-1 | TGCGCCAGCAGCTTGGCCCCTGAGTCGGACACCATATATTTT | CASSLAPESDTIYF
TRBJ2-7 | many | NA | TRBV20-1 | TGCAGTGCTAGATCCGGGACGGCGAATAACGAGCAGTACTTC | CSARSGTANNEQYF
TRBJ2-1 | many | NA | TRBV2 | TGTGCCAGCACCCCCCTGCGGTTTACAATCAACAATGAGCAGTTCTTC | CASTPLRFTINNEQFF
TRBJ1-1 | many | TRBD1 | TRBV20-1 | TGCAGTGCTAGAGAGTTACAGGGGAGGGGGAAGAACACTGAAGCTTTCTTT | CSARELQGRGKNTEAFF
TRBJ2-1 | many | TRBD2 | TRBV27 | TGTGCCAGCTATACTAGGACTAGCGCCTACAATGAGCAGTTCTTC | CASYTRTSAYNEQFF
TRBJ2-7 | many | NA | TRBV7-9 | TGTGCCAGCAGCTTAGAGGGAGTGGGCGAGCAGTACTTC | CASSLEGVGEQYF
TRBJ2-3 | many | NA | TRBV12-3/TRBV12-4 | TGTGCCAGCAGTTATAGGGGCACAGATACGCAGTATTTT | CASSYRGTDTQYF
TRBJ1-1 | NA | NA | TRBV28 | TGTGCCAGCAAAAGACAGAACGATGAAGCTTTCTTT | CASKRQNDEAFF